These T cell receptor beta chains were read from a single sample in a study of shared clonotypes between healthy human individuals. Clones were read by immunoSEQ multiplex PCR, and TCRdb kept only the in-frame ones, dropping some. The sample holds approximately 1,000,000 clones, 78% seen once. The sequencing input was memory CD4+ T cells from PBMCs. Source of these receptors: a man aged 18 to 30 in good health. Some clones in this sample may be carry-over from other donors' samples. CDR3s include the opening cysteine and the closing phenylalanine or tryptophan. A D gene is named only where the DNA matches it firmly. Size is omitted from some rows. Given values are once, few, many or a class for expanded clones.

cdr3_aa: CASRGDTNTDTQYF
cdr3_nt: TGTGCCAGCAGGGGGGACACAAACACAGATACGCAGTATTTT
v_call: TRBV2
j_call: TRBJ2-3
cdr3_length: 14
clone_size: -
d_call: -

cdr3_aa: CASSRLSTDTQYF
cdr3_nt: TGTGCCAGCAGCCGGCTAAGCACAGATACGCAGTATTTT
v_call: TRBV6-1
j_call: TRBJ2-3
cdr3_length: 13
clone_size: -
d_call: -

cdr3_aa: CASKVTQNTEAFF
cdr3_nt: TGCGCCAGCAAGGTGACACAGAACACTGAAGCTTTCTTT
v_call: TRBV5-1
j_call: TRBJ1-1
cdr3_length: 13
clone_size: -
d_call: -

cdr3_aa: CASIRTGTVYGYTF
cdr3_nt: TGTGCCAGCATCAGAACCGGGACAGTCTATGGCTACACCTTC
v_call: TRBV28
j_call: TRBJ1-2
cdr3_length: 14
clone_size: -
d_call: TRBD1

cdr3_aa: CASSDTLGDEQYF
cdr3_nt: TGTGCCAGCAGCGACACTTTGGGGGACGAGCAGTACTTC
v_call: TRBV9
j_call: TRBJ2-7
cdr3_length: 13
clone_size: -
d_call: -

cdr3_aa: CASTNPLPRAGANVLTF
cdr3_nt: TGTGCCAGCACCAACCCCCTCCCCCGAGCTGGGGCCAACGTCCTGACTTTC
v_call: TRBV28
j_call: TRBJ2-6
cdr3_length: 17
clone_size: -
d_call: -

cdr3_aa: CASSSHGTGPLGQYF
cdr3_nt: TGTGCCAGCAGTTCCCACGGGACAGGGCCTCTCGGGCAGTACTTC
v_call: TRBV28
j_call: TRBJ2-7
cdr3_length: 15
clone_size: -
d_call: TRBD1

cdr3_aa: CASSRRTGGDYEQYF
cdr3_nt: TGTGCCAGTAGCCGACGGACAGGGGGCGACTACGAGCAGTACTTC
v_call: TRBV19
j_call: TRBJ2-7
cdr3_length: 15
clone_size: few
d_call: TRBD1

cdr3_aa: CASSFLAGGSLAKNIQYF
cdr3_nt: TGTGCCAGCAGCTTCCTAGCGGGAGGGTCCCTAGCCAAAAACATTCAGTACTTC
v_call: TRBV11-2
j_call: TRBJ2-4
cdr3_length: 18
clone_size: many
d_call: TRBD2

cdr3_aa: CASSEGSSRYEQFF
cdr3_nt: TGTGCCAGCAGTGAAGGATCGAGTCGTTATGAGCAGTTCTTC
v_call: TRBV6-1
j_call: TRBJ2-1
cdr3_length: 14
clone_size: -
d_call: -

cdr3_aa: CASSLESGGGVNEQFF
cdr3_nt: TGTGCCAGCAGCTTAGAGAGCGGAGGGGGCGTCAATGAGCAGTTCTTC
v_call: TRBV7-3
j_call: TRBJ2-1
cdr3_length: 16
clone_size: -
d_call: -

cdr3_aa: CASSQVGSGGGQPQHF
cdr3_nt: TGCGCCAGCAGCCAAGTAGGGTCAGGGGGAGGTCAGCCCCAGCATTTT
v_call: TRBV4-1
j_call: TRBJ1-5
cdr3_length: 16
clone_size: -
d_call: TRBD1

cdr3_aa: CASSAPTGGRDEKLFF
cdr3_nt: TGCGCCAGCAGCGCCCCTACAGGGGGCAGAGATGAAAAACTGTTTTTT
v_call: TRBV5-1
j_call: TRBJ1-4
cdr3_length: 16
clone_size: once
d_call: TRBD1

cdr3_aa: CASSFNPGGETEAFF
cdr3_nt: TGCGCCAGCAGCTTCAACCCGGGGGGGGAAACTGAAGCTTTCTTT
v_call: TRBV5-1
j_call: TRBJ1-1
cdr3_length: 15
clone_size: -
d_call: -

cdr3_aa: CASSPPSGRVYNEQFF
cdr3_nt: TGTGCCAGCAGCCCCCCTAGCGGGAGGGTCTACAATGAGCAGTTCTTC
v_call: TRBV11-3
j_call: TRBJ2-1
cdr3_length: 16
clone_size: -
d_call: TRBD2

cdr3_aa: CASSSRAQRNTEAFF
cdr3_nt: TGTGCCAGCAGTAGCCGGGCACAACGGAACACTGAAGCTTTCTTT
v_call: TRBV6-6
j_call: TRBJ1-1
cdr3_length: 15
clone_size: many
d_call: -

cdr3_aa: CATQPGYGNQPQHF
cdr3_nt: TGTGCCACCCAACCGGGGTACGGCAATCAGCCCCAGCATTTT
v_call: TRBV6-1
j_call: TRBJ1-5
cdr3_length: 14
clone_size: -
d_call: -

cdr3_aa: CASRQQGSTDTQYF
cdr3_nt: TGCGCCAGCAGGCAACAGGGGAGCACAGATACGCAGTATTTT
v_call: TRBV5-1
j_call: TRBJ2-3
cdr3_length: 14
clone_size: once
d_call: TRBD1

cdr3_aa: CASSAGGTGGTEAFF
cdr3_nt: TGTGCCAGCAGCGCCGGAGGGACAGGGGGAACTGAAGCTTTCTTT
v_call: TRBV28
j_call: TRBJ1-1
cdr3_length: 15
clone_size: -
d_call: TRBD1

cdr3_aa: CASSNPRTSGRPADTQYF
cdr3_nt: TGTGCCAGCAGTAACCCCAGGACTAGCGGACGCCCCGCAGATACGCAGTATTTT
v_call: TRBV28
j_call: TRBJ2-3
cdr3_length: 18
clone_size: -
d_call: TRBD2

cdr3_aa: CASSLYGTSRETQYF
cdr3_nt: TGTGCCAGCAGCCTATACGGGACTTCGCGGGAGACCCAGTACTTC
v_call: TRBV7-9
j_call: TRBJ2-5
cdr3_length: 15
clone_size: -
d_call: -

cdr3_aa: CASSLAMGAGEETQYF
cdr3_nt: TGCGCCAGCAGCTTGGCCATGGGGGCAGGGGAAGAGACCCAGTACTTC
v_call: TRBV5-1
j_call: TRBJ2-5
cdr3_length: 16
clone_size: -
d_call: -

cdr3_aa: CASVGFGLNEKLFF
cdr3_nt: TGTGCCAGCGTTGGGTTCGGGTTAAATGAAAAACTGTTTTTT
v_call: TRBV6-1
j_call: TRBJ1-4
cdr3_length: 14
clone_size: -
d_call: -

cdr3_aa: CASSLPGDTQYF
cdr3_nt: TGTGCCAGCAGCCTTCCGGGTGATACGCAGTATTTT
v_call: TRBV9
j_call: TRBJ2-3
cdr3_length: 12
clone_size: -
d_call: -

cdr3_aa: CSLIAGADTQYF
cdr3_nt: TGCAGCCTAATAGCGGGAGCCGATACGCAGTATTTT
v_call: TRBV29-1
j_call: TRBJ2-3
cdr3_length: 12
clone_size: -
d_call: TRBD2

cdr3_aa: CASSLTSDYNEQFF
cdr3_nt: TGTGCCAGCTCACTGACTAGCGACTACAATGAGCAGTTCTTC
v_call: TRBV18
j_call: TRBJ2-1
cdr3_length: 14
clone_size: once
d_call: TRBD2

cdr3_aa: CASSPGREIGYEQYF
cdr3_nt: TGTGCCAGCAGCCCCGGGCGGGAGATCGGCTACGAGCAGTACTTC
v_call: TRBV5-4
j_call: TRBJ2-7
cdr3_length: 15
clone_size: -
d_call: TRBD2

cdr3_aa: CASTTSWYNYGYTF
cdr3_nt: TGTGCCAGCACCACCTCTTGGTATAACTATGGCTACACCTTC
v_call: TRBV28
j_call: TRBJ1-2
cdr3_length: 14
clone_size: -
d_call: -

cdr3_aa: CASRAGQTHHEQYF
cdr3_nt: TGTGCCAGCAGAGCGGGACAGACCCACCACGAGCAGTACTTC
v_call: TRBV25-1
j_call: TRBJ2-7
cdr3_length: 14
clone_size: -
d_call: -

cdr3_aa: CASSRRGLGNTGELFF
cdr3_nt: TGCGCCAGCAGCCGGAGGGGACTGGGGAACACCGGGGAGCTGTTTTTT
v_call: TRBV4-3
j_call: TRBJ2-2
cdr3_length: 16
clone_size: -
d_call: -

cdr3_aa: CASSPPGAFYGYTF
cdr3_nt: TGTGCCAGCAGTCCTCCCGGGGCCTTCTATGGCTACACCTTC
v_call: TRBV28
j_call: TRBJ1-2
cdr3_length: 14
clone_size: -
d_call: -

cdr3_aa: CAISDSRGRQGGGYTF
cdr3_nt: TGTGCCATCAGTGACAGTCGCGGAAGGCAGGGGGGTGGCTACACCTTC
v_call: TRBV10-3
j_call: TRBJ1-2
cdr3_length: 16
clone_size: -
d_call: TRBD1

cdr3_aa: CASSPPGQGTNYGYTF
cdr3_nt: TGTGCCAGCTCACCACCGGGACAGGGGACGAACTATGGCTACACCTTC
v_call: TRBV18
j_call: TRBJ1-2
cdr3_length: 16
clone_size: -
d_call: TRBD1

cdr3_aa: CASSLSSSTKHDTQYF
cdr3_nt: TGCGCCAGCAGCTTGTCTAGCTCCACAAAACACGATACGCAGTATTTT
v_call: TRBV5-1
j_call: TRBJ2-3
cdr3_length: 16
clone_size: -
d_call: -

cdr3_aa: CASSPSGGGPEAFF
cdr3_nt: TGTGCCAGCTCACCATCGGGAGGGGGGCCTGAAGCTTTCTTT
v_call: TRBV18
j_call: TRBJ1-1
cdr3_length: 14
clone_size: few
d_call: -

cdr3_aa: CASSDRQGPRPQHF
cdr3_nt: TGTGCCAGCAGTGACCGACAGGGCCCTAGGCCCCAGCATTTT
v_call: TRBV6-1
j_call: TRBJ1-5
cdr3_length: 14
clone_size: -
d_call: TRBD1

cdr3_aa: CASTLLAGGTNEQFF
cdr3_nt: TGCGCCAGCACCTTACTAGCGGGAGGGACCAATGAGCAGTTCTTC
v_call: TRBV5-1
j_call: TRBJ2-1
cdr3_length: 15
clone_size: -
d_call: TRBD2

cdr3_aa: CASSSTGYNEQFF
cdr3_nt: TGTGCCAGCTCATCCACAGGCTACAATGAGCAGTTCTTC
v_call: TRBV18
j_call: TRBJ2-1
cdr3_length: 13
clone_size: -
d_call: -

cdr3_aa: CASSFGLGWETQYF
cdr3_nt: TGTGCCAGCAGCTTCGGACTAGGGTGGGAGACCCAGTACTTC
v_call: TRBV7-2
j_call: TRBJ2-5
cdr3_length: 14
clone_size: once
d_call: TRBD2

cdr3_aa: CASSLGLAAQETQYF
cdr3_nt: TGTGCCAGCAGCTTAGGGCTAGCGGCCCAAGAGACCCAGTACTTC
v_call: TRBV11-2
j_call: TRBJ2-5
cdr3_length: 15
clone_size: few
d_call: TRBD2

cdr3_aa: CATSRDMTANYGYTF
cdr3_nt: TGTGCCACCAGCAGAGATATGACGGCTAACTATGGCTACACCTTC
v_call: TRBV15
j_call: TRBJ1-2
cdr3_length: 15
clone_size: -
d_call: -

cdr3_aa: CASSIGQGGEQFF
cdr3_nt: TGTGCCAGTAGTATAGGACAGGGCGGTGAGCAGTTCTTC
v_call: TRBV19
j_call: TRBJ2-1
cdr3_length: 13
clone_size: -
d_call: TRBD1

cdr3_aa: CASSVGGGANEKLFF
cdr3_nt: TGTGCCAGCAGCGTAGGCGGGGGGGCGAATGAAAAACTGTTTTTT
v_call: TRBV9
j_call: TRBJ1-4
cdr3_length: 15
clone_size: -
d_call: -

cdr3_aa: CASSSPFRGGYGYTF
cdr3_nt: TGTGCCAGCAGTTCCCCATTCCGGGGCGGCTATGGCTACACCTTC
v_call: TRBV28
j_call: TRBJ1-2
cdr3_length: 15
clone_size: -
d_call: -

cdr3_aa: CASVRTQYF
cdr3_nt: TGTGCCAGCGTCCGAACGCAGTATTTT
v_call: TRBV2
j_call: TRBJ2-3
cdr3_length: 9
clone_size: -
d_call: -

cdr3_aa: CASSLDREFSGNTIYF
cdr3_nt: TGCGCCAGCAGCCTGGACAGGGAGTTTTCTGGAAACACCATATATTTT
v_call: TRBV5-1
j_call: TRBJ1-3
cdr3_length: 16
clone_size: few
d_call: TRBD1

cdr3_aa: CASSLELYYNEQFF
cdr3_nt: TGCGCCAGCAGCTTGGAGTTATATTACAATGAGCAGTTCTTC
v_call: TRBV5-1
j_call: TRBJ2-1
cdr3_length: 14
clone_size: -
d_call: -

cdr3_aa: CASSPGLGHGELFF
cdr3_nt: TGTGCCAGCAGCCCTGGTTTGGGGCACGGGGAGCTGTTTTTT
v_call: TRBV11-2
j_call: TRBJ2-2
cdr3_length: 14
clone_size: -
d_call: -

cdr3_aa: CASSQSYSGGTEAFF
cdr3_nt: TGTGCCAGCAGCCAAAGTTACTCCGGTGGGACTGAAGCTTTCTTT
v_call: TRBV9
j_call: TRBJ1-1
cdr3_length: 15
clone_size: -
d_call: -

cdr3_aa: CVRSSPDSGNTIYF
cdr3_nt: TGTGTCAGAAGCTCCCCAGACTCTGGAAACACCATATATTTT
v_call: TRBV7-5
j_call: TRBJ1-3
cdr3_length: 14
clone_size: -
d_call: -

cdr3_aa: CASAEGTGANVLTF
cdr3_nt: TGCGCCAGCGCGGAAGGGACTGGGGCCAACGTCCTGACTTTC
v_call: TRBV5-1
j_call: TRBJ2-6
cdr3_length: 14
clone_size: -
d_call: -

cdr3_aa: CASSEWGTVYGYTF
cdr3_nt: TGTGCCAGCAGTGAATGGGGGACAGTTTATGGCTACACCTTC
v_call: TRBV2
j_call: TRBJ1-2
cdr3_length: 14
clone_size: -
d_call: TRBD1

cdr3_aa: CASSAGLAGALQETQYF
cdr3_nt: TGTGCCAGCAGCGCCGGACTAGCGGGAGCCCTCCAAGAGACCCAGTACTTC
v_call: TRBV5-4
j_call: TRBJ2-5
cdr3_length: 17
clone_size: once
d_call: TRBD2

cdr3_aa: CASSKGRPNTEAFF
cdr3_nt: TGTGCCAGCAGTAAGGGACGGCCGAACACTGAAGCTTTCTTT
v_call: TRBV6-5
j_call: TRBJ1-1
cdr3_length: 14
clone_size: few
d_call: -

cdr3_aa: CASTPGGAGPSYEQYF
cdr3_nt: TGTGCCAGCACCCCAGGGGGGGCGGGGCCCTCCTACGAGCAGTACTTC
v_call: TRBV5-4
j_call: TRBJ2-7
cdr3_length: 16
clone_size: -
d_call: -

cdr3_aa: CASSLAVATSYEQYF
cdr3_nt: TGTGCCAGCAGCTTAGCGGTGGCAACCTCCTACGAGCAGTACTTC
v_call: TRBV7-2
j_call: TRBJ2-7
cdr3_length: 15
clone_size: -
d_call: -

cdr3_aa: CASRQRLNYGYTF
cdr3_nt: TGTGCCTCCCGACAACGGCTTAACTATGGCTACACCTTC
v_call: TRBV10-3
j_call: TRBJ1-2
cdr3_length: 13
clone_size: -
d_call: -

cdr3_aa: CASSQDRSYGYTF
cdr3_nt: TGTGCCAGCAGCCAAGACAGGAGCTATGGCTACACCTTC
v_call: TRBV7-9
j_call: TRBJ1-2
cdr3_length: 13
clone_size: -
d_call: -

cdr3_aa: CASSTRQGLRYF
cdr3_nt: TGTGCCAGCAGCACCAGACAGGGGTTAAGATATTTT
v_call: TRBV28
j_call: TRBJ1-3
cdr3_length: 12
clone_size: -
d_call: TRBD1

cdr3_aa: CASSPLAGFTDTQYF
cdr3_nt: TGTGCCAGCAGCCCACTAGCGGGGTTCACAGATACGCAGTATTTT
v_call: TRBV7-9
j_call: TRBJ2-3
cdr3_length: 15
clone_size: few
d_call: TRBD2